Presented here are 31 T cell receptor beta chains from one specimen sequenced in a study of cytomegalovirus exposure and HLA in healthy donors. The PCR had 60 Vbeta and 13 Jbeta primers. This table comes from immunoSEQ multiplex PCR, and its TCRdb copy is limited to in-frame clones, with some not included. The sample includes around 110,000 clones, 75% of them seen just once. Sequenced material: PBMCs. These receptors all stem from a woman aged 18 to 35 in good health and CMV-seronegative.

This chain joins TRBV6-1 and TRBJ1-2; the match to TRBD1 covers 10 bases. The CDR3 spans 13 residues. Germline values: CDR1 MNHNS, CDR2 SASEGT. This chain's CDR3 is CGTSGQGFRGYTF. DNA for the CDR3: TGTGGAACGTCGGGACAGGGGTTTAGGGGCTACACCTTC.

This clone has just one count. The rearrangement links TRBV6-5 to TRBJ2-2, with 9 bases that match TRBD1. Trimming took 4 bases from V and 3 from J; bases not matched to a gene: 6. CDR3 size: 16 residues. Germline loops: CDR1 MNHEY, CDR2 SVGAGI. CDR3: CASSSTGTGYTGELFF. In DNA, the CDR3 is TGTGCCAGCAGTTCCACCGGGACAGGGTACACCGGGGAGCTGTTTTTT.

The V and J genes are TRBV9 and TRBJ2-7; 7 bases are a match to TRBD1. Trimming took 4 bases from V and 0 from J; bases not matched to a gene: 4. Germline V gene lookup returns CDR1 SGDLS and CDR2 YYNGEE. This CDR3 contains 14 residues. The CDR3 nucleotides read TGTGCCAGCAGCCCCCAGGGGGTCTCCTACGAGCAGTACTTC. Translating it yields CASSPQGVSYEQYF.

This clone was seen only a few times. V gene TRBV7-9 combines with J gene TRBJ1-1; maybe TRBD1 (5 bases). Germline lookup yields CDR1 SEHNR and CDR2 FQNEAQ (reference sequence). The CDR3 totals 13 residues. Trimming took off 2 bases at V and 8 bases at J, with 12 bases between the two ends. The CDR3 sequence: CASSLMATDEAFF. The CDR3 nucleotides are TGTGCCAGCAGCTTAATGGCGACAGACGAAGCTTTCTTT.

V gene TRBV5-4 combines with J gene TRBJ1-2; 8 positions match TRBD1. The CDR3 covers 14 residues. V lost 3 bases and J lost 7; bases outside the gene matches: 8. CDR1 is SGHNT, CDR2 YYREEE, per germline (reference sequence). CDR3 bases: TGTGCCAGCAGCTATTTCACAGGGGGGAGTGGCTACACCTTC. As protein: CASSYFTGGSGYTF.

The V and J genes are TRBV5-1 and TRBJ1-1; no reliable D call. The V gene lost 0 bases and the J gene lost 3 bases, with 6 bases spanning the gap. The CDR3 is 13 residues long. Germline CDR1 reads SGHRS; CDR2 reads YFSETQ. CDR3 region: CASSLGQDTEAFF. CDR3 DNA: TGCGCCAGCAGCTTGGGGCAGGACACTGAAGCTTTCTTT.

This clone was found once. The V call is TRBV2, the J call TRBJ2-7; 9 positions match TRBD1. Unmatched junction bases numbered 6, after V lost 0 bases and J lost 3 bases. Germline lookup yields CDR1 SNHLY and CDR2 FYNNEI. The CDR3 length is 16 residues. CDR3 nucleotides: TGTGCCAGCAGTGAAGCGCTTACAGGGGGCTACTACGAGCAGTACTTC. It codes for CASSEALTGGYYEQYF.

The V call is TRBV5-6, the J call TRBJ1-1; TRBD1 is a possible D gene (6 bases). In germline, CDR1 is SGHDT, CDR2 YYEEEE. The CDR3 is made up of 14 amino acids. V lost 1 base and J 1 base, leaving 8 bases between the germline ends. The DNA for the CDR3 is TGTGCCAGCAGCTTGAACAGGGCGAACACTGAAGCTTTCTTT. Its protein product is CASSLNRANTEAFF.

The chain joins TRBV29-1 to TRBJ1-5; 11 bases line up with TRBD1. Trimming cost V 3 bases and J 6 bases; bases outside gene matches: 7. CDR1 is SQVTM and CDR2 is ANQGSEA in the germline V gene. This CDR3 region has 15 residues. This CDR3 is CSVDEWDRGTQPQHF. In DNA form, the CDR3 reads TGCAGCGTTGATGAATGGGACAGGGGGACTCAGCCCCAGCATTTT.

V usage is TRBV10-2 and J usage is TRBJ2-7; 7 positions agree with TRBD1. J gave up 0 bases and V 7 bases, and 27 bases lay outside the gene matches. In germline, CDR1 is WSHSY, CDR2 SAAADI. The CDR3 length is 21 residues. CDR3 DNA: TGCGCCAGCACCGGACGCACGTTAGGGCTAAAAACAGGGGATCTCTCCTACGAGCAGTACTTC. This encodes CASTGRTLGLKTGDLSYEQYF.

The chain carries TRBV5-6 and TRBJ1-6, with 9 bases fitting TRBD1. This CDR3 comprises 15 residues. Germline-derived CDR1 and CDR2 are SGHDT and YYEEEE. The J segment lost 7 bases and the V segment lost 0 bases, leaving 2 bases of the junction unmatched. CDR3 DNA: TGTGCCAGCAGCTTGGCGACAGGGGGAAATTCACCCCTCCACTTT. It encodes CASSLATGGNSPLHF.

This clone was picked up one time. This sequence joins TRBV27 and TRBJ1-1; no clear D. The CDR3 length is 15 residues. Trimming took 5 bases from V and 0 from J, leaving 13 bases between them. CDR1 is MNHEY and CDR2 is SMNVEV in the germline V gene (reference sequence). This chain's CDR3 is CASSPLGRMNTEAFF. DNA for the CDR3: TGTGCCAGCAGTCCCCTCGGGAGGATGAACACTGAAGCTTTCTTT.

This chain joins TRBV6-1 and TRBJ1-2, with D unclear. Germline CDR1 is MNHNS and CDR2 is SASEGT. Trimming pared 0 bases from V and 4 bases from J, leaving 15 bases between. This CDR3 is built from 16 residues. DNA for the CDR3: TGTGCCAGCAGTGAAGCGCACACACTACAACCCTATGGCTACACCTTC. This encodes CASSEAHTLQPYGYTF.

This chain joins TRBV5-1 and TRBJ1-2, with 8 positions matching TRBD1. With V trimmed by 4 bases and J by 6 bases, 11 bases remained unmatched. Germline V gene data show CDR1 as SGHRS and CDR2 as YFSETQ. This CDR3 has 15 residues. In DNA form, the CDR3 reads TGCGCCAGCAGCCCCGGACAGGGCGGTTTCGATGGCTACACCTTC. It encodes CASSPGQGGFDGYTF.

V usage is TRBV6-4 and J usage is TRBJ1-2, with 7 positions matching TRBD1. V shed 2 bases and J 10 bases; nucleotides not matched to a gene: 10. Germline-derived CDR1 and CDR2 are MRHNA and SNTAGT. This CDR3 has 14 amino acids. The CDR3 region is CASSDRDRAWDYTF. CDR3 coding DNA: TGTGCCAGCAGTGACCGGGACAGAGCTTGGGACTACACCTTC.

The gene calls are TRBV30 and TRBJ1-4; D is perhaps TRBD1 (5 bases). The germline V and J ends were trimmed by 5 bases and 6 bases, with 19 bases remaining between them. The CDR3 runs 15 residues. Germline CDR1 and CDR2: GTSNPN and SVGIG (reference sequence). The CDR3 DNA reads as TGTGCCTGGGGAGACCTGGGCGAAGGGGATGAAAAACTGTTTTTT. Amino acids: CAWGDLGEGDEKLFF.

The chain combines TRBV15 with TRBJ2-5; TRBD2 matches at 8 bases. CDR3 length equals 14 residues. With 3 bases clipped from V and 1 base from J, the junction kept 1 base outside the gene matches. The V gene's germline CDR1 is LNHNV and CDR2 YYDKDF (reference sequence). DNA for the CDR3: TGTGCCACCAGCAGGGCGGGGGGCCAAGAGACCCAGTACTTC. It is translated as CATSRAGGQETQYF.

The CDR3 region is CASSAAGTPVLGQYF. CDR3 sequence (DNA): TGTGCCAGCAGCGCCGCCGGGACTCCCGTTTTAGGCCAGTACTTC. The V gene is TRBV11-2, the J gene TRBJ2-5; TRBD2 might be the D (6 bases). This CDR3 contains 15 residues. Trimming took 5 bases from V and 10 from J, leaving 23 bases between them. CDR1 SGHAT and CDR2 FQNNGV come from the germline V gene.

The rearrangement links TRBV29-1 to TRBJ2-7, with D possibly being TRBD1 (5 bases). This CDR3 spans 11 amino acids. Trimming cost V 3 bases and J 3 bases, with 6 bases left between them. Per the germline V gene, CDR1 is SQVTM and CDR2 is ANQGSEA. CDR3 bases: TGCAGCGTTGAGGGGCACTACGAGCAGTACTTC. Amino acid sequence: CSVEGHYEQYF.

The chain employs TRBV28 and TRBJ1-2; D is unresolved. Per the germline V gene, CDR1 is MDHEN and CDR2 is SYDVKM. The CDR3 covers 12 residues. Trimming removed 3 bases at V and 8 bases at J, with 10 bases between. The CDR3: CASSFGGPGYTF. CDR3 nucleotide sequence: TGTGCCAGCAGTTTTGGTGGCCCCGGCTACACCTTC.

This clone has just a few counts. V is TRBV6-1 and J is TRBJ2-7; 8 bases are a match to TRBD1. V lost 9 bases, J lost 4 bases, and 14 bases stayed unmatched. The CDR3 loop spans 15 amino acids. Germline CDR1 is MNHNS and CDR2 is SASEGT. The CDR3 reads CASDIYGTGQYEQYF. The CDR3, as DNA: TGTGCCAGTGATATTTATGGGACAGGTCAATACGAGCAGTACTTC.

V gene TRBV28 combines with J gene TRBJ2-5; 12 nucleotides align to TRBD2. CDR1 MDHEN and CDR2 SYDVKM come from the germline V gene. V trimming: 3 bases; J trimming: 5 bases; junction bases outside the gene matches: 13. This CDR3 is 18 amino acids long. DNA of the CDR3: TGTGCCAGCAGTTTTTCTACCCCCGGACTAGCGGGGTATGAGACCCAGTACTTC. This gives the protein CASSFSTPGLAGYETQYF.

The chain combines TRBV30 with TRBJ1-1, with D possibly matching TRBD1 (5 bases). The V gene's germline CDR1 is GTSNPN and CDR2 SVGIG (reference sequence). V was clipped by 5 bases and J by 9 bases, with 10 bases between them. The length of the CDR3 is 10 residues. CDR3 nucleotides: TGTGCCTGGGGGGCCGAGAAAGCTTTCTTT. Amino acids: CAWGAEKAFF.

The genes are TRBV7-9 and TRBJ1-4; TRBD1 is a possible D gene (6 bases). The CDR3 has 14 amino acids. Deletions cut 1 base from V and 11 bases from J, with 14 bases between. Germline CDR1 SEHNR, CDR2 FQNEAQ (reference sequence). The CDR3 DNA sequence: TGTGCCAGCAGCTTAGGCCAGGGGACCCTGAAACTGTTTTTT. This translates into CASSLGQGTLKLFF.

This clone has more than one count but fewer than ten. The rearrangement uses TRBV29-1 and TRBJ2-1; the D gene is possibly TRBD2 (6 bases). Trimming removed 2 bases at V and 9 bases at J, with 23 bases between. The CDR3 is made up of 16 amino acids. CDR1 and CDR2 (germline): SQVTM, ANQGSEA. The CDR3 protein is CSVEPSRGPVGREQFF. CDR3 coding DNA: TGCAGCGTTGAACCGTCGCGGGGCCCGGTTGGGCGTGAGCAGTTCTTC.

Worth noting for this clone: This specimen includes other DNA sequences encoding the same CDR3. The V gene is TRBV28, the J gene TRBJ1-5; D call uncertain. V gave up 2 bases and J gave up 7 bases, with 12 bases separating them. The CDR3 runs 14 residues. Germline V CDR1 and CDR2: MDHEN, SYDVKM. CDR3 sequence reads: CASSLVQAGQPQHF. The CDR3 bases are TGTGCCAGCAGTTTAGTCCAGGCGGGGCAGCCCCAGCATTTT.

The V gene is TRBV6-1, the J gene TRBJ2-2; maybe TRBD1 (7 bases). Germline CDR1 and CDR2: MNHNS and SASEGT. This CDR3 spans 14 amino acids. The germline V and J ends were trimmed by 7 bases and 7 bases, with 16 bases remaining between them. The CDR3 coding sequence is TGTGCCAGCAATCCCTGGCAGGGGGGCGGGGAGCTGTTTTTT. This translates into CASNPWQGGGELFF.

The chain uses TRBV2 and TRBJ1-6; 9 bases fit TRBD1. The CDR3 totals 15 residues. The J segment lost 9 bases and the V segment lost 6 bases, leaving 9 bases of the junction unmatched. Germline lookup yields CDR1 SNHLY and CDR2 FYNNEI. The CDR3: CASSLAGTGPSPLHF. Here the CDR3 DNA reads TGTGCCAGCAGCTTAGCCGGGACAGGGCCTTCACCCCTCCACTTT.

This chain uses TRBV28 with TRBJ1-5; maybe TRBD1 (5 bases). Germline assignment: CDR1 MDHEN and CDR2 SYDVKM. The V gene lost 4 bases and the J gene lost 1 base, with 20 bases spanning the gap. The CDR3 has 18 amino acids. The CDR3 reads CASSSLGPQGASNQPQHF. As DNA, the CDR3 is TGTGCCAGCAGTTCTTTGGGGCCTCAGGGTGCAAGCAATCAGCCCCAGCATTTT.

The V and J genes are TRBV6-5 and TRBJ2-3, with 10 bases aligning to TRBD2. CDR3 length: 15 residues. Germline CDR1 is MNHEY and CDR2 is SVGAGI. With 7 bases clipped from V and 3 bases from J, the junction kept 7 bases outside the gene matches. The CDR3 DNA reads as TGTGCCAGCAAACCCGGACTAGCGGTAACAGATACGCAGTATTTT. Its translation is CASKPGLAVTDTQYF.

The rearrangement uses TRBV5-4 and TRBJ2-3; D perhaps matches TRBD2 (5 bases). This CDR3 region has 16 residues. Trimming left V 0 bases short and J 4 bases short, with 15 bases between. CDR1 and CDR2 (germline): SGHNT, YYREEE (reference sequence). CDR3: CASSLGGARVSDTQYF. CDR3 nucleotides: TGTGCCAGCAGCTTGGGAGGTGCGAGGGTCTCAGATACGCAGTATTTT. The full variable domain, rest sourced from reference TRBV5-4 and TRBJ2-3, is ETGVTQSPTHLIKTRGQQVTLRCSSQSGHNTVSWYQQALGQGPQFIFQYYREEENGRGNFPPRFSGLQFPNYSSELNVNALELDDSALYLCASSLGGARVSDTQYFGPGTRLTVL.